A selection of T cell receptor beta chains follows, all from one sample in a study of cytotoxic CD8 clonotypes in ibrutinib-treated CLL. Sequencing was performed with immunoSEQ multiplex PCR; in TCRdb, only in-frame clones are kept and a portion is missing. The sample lists approximately 84,000 clones, around 84% occurring once. This specimen consisted of PBMCs, obtained before ibrutinib treatment. Receptors originate from a human donor with chronic lymphocytic leukemia. CDR3s include the opening cysteine and the closing phenylalanine or tryptophan. D genes are given only for firm matches. Only part of the rows carry a size: once, few, many, or a class if the clone is expanded.

j_gene | d_gene | v_gene | abundance | CDR3aa | CDR3nt
TRBJ2-7 | . | TRBV27 | . | CASSLSKSNEQYF | TGTGCCAGCAGTTTATCGAAATCGAACGAGCAGTACTTC
TRBJ2-7 | . | TRBV11-1 | . | CASSQVRLTEQYF | TGTGCCAGCAGCCAGGTGCGGCTAACCGAGCAGTACTTC
TRBJ1-2 | . | TRBV28 | . | CASSLGSRGYTF | TGTGCCAGCAGTTTAGGGTCCAGGGGCTACACCTTC
TRBJ2-3 | . | TRBV15 | . | CATSLGGAGDTQYF | TGTGCCACCAGCCTTGGGGGGGCTGGAGATACGCAGTATTTT
TRBJ2-7 | . | TRBV6-6 | . | CASSYKETVNYEQYF | TGTGCCAGCTCCTATAAGGAGACAGTAAATTACGAGCAGTACTTC
TRBJ2-3 | TRBD1 | TRBV7-9 | . | CASSLWTGSDTQYF | TGTGCCAGCAGCTTATGGACAGGGTCAGATACGCAGTATTTT
TRBJ1-3 | . | TRBV5-8 | few | CASSLVGTHSGNTIYF | TGTGCCAGCAGCTTGGTTGGGACACACTCTGGAAACACCATATATTTT
TRBJ2-4 | TRBD1 | TRBV4-1 | . | CASSQGPPGQGAGAKNIQYF | TGCGCCAGCAGCCAAGGACCCCCGGGACAGGGGGCAGGGGCCAAAAACATTCAGTACTTC
TRBJ2-2 | TRBD2 | TRBV4-2 | . | CASSQAAREHTGELFF | TGTGCCAGCAGCCAAGCGGCGCGGGAGCACACCGGGGAGCTGTTTTTT
TRBJ2-6 | . | TRBV30 | . | CAWSDENSGANVLTF | TGTGCCTGGAGTGATGAGAACTCTGGGGCCAACGTCCTGACTTTC
TRBJ2-7 | . | TRBV18 | . | CASSPATGLGESSYEQYF | TGTGCCAGCTCACCAGCCACCGGATTAGGCGAGAGCTCCTACGAGCAGTACTTC
TRBJ2-7 | . | TRBV29-1 | . | CSVVPSFPSYEQYF | TGCAGCGTTGTTCCCAGCTTCCCCTCCTACGAGCAGTACTTC
TRBJ1-4 | . | TRBV6-5 | . | CASRDSRTEKLFF | TGTGCCAGTAGAGACAGCAGAACCGAAAAACTGTTTTTT
TRBJ2-7 | TRBD2 | TRBV5-1 | . | CASSLTSGVSYEQYF | TGCGCCAGCAGCTTGACTAGCGGGGTCTCCTACGAGCAGTACTTC
TRBJ2-2 | . | TRBV7-6 | . | CASSFLTTGELFF | TGTGCCAGCAGCTTCTTGACCACCGGGGAGCTGTTTTTT
TRBJ2-7 | TRBD2 | TRBV4-3 | . | CASSQELAGVYEQYF | TGCGCCAGCAGCCAGGAACTAGCGGGAGTCTACGAGCAGTACTTC
TRBJ2-7 | TRBD2 | TRBV27 | . | CASSPGGGSGPEQYF | TGTGCCAGCAGTCCGGGAGGGGGTAGTGGTCCCGAGCAGTACTTC
TRBJ1-3 | . | TRBV7-8 | medium-sized | CASRPGSALAGNTIYF | TGTGCCAGCAGACCAGGGTCGGCACTCGCTGGAAACACCATATATTTT
TRBJ1-1 | . | TRBV9 | . | CASSVLGSNTEAFF | TGTGCCAGCAGCGTATTGGGGAGTAACACTGAAGCTTTCTTT
TRBJ1-1 | TRBD1 | TRBV6-5 | . | CASSFRQGNTEAFF | TGTGCCAGCAGTTTCCGACAGGGGAACACTGAAGCTTTCTTT
TRBJ2-3 | TRBD1 | TRBV28 | . | CASTFLRQGADTQYF | TGTGCCAGCACCTTTCTCCGACAGGGGGCAGATACGCAGTATTTT
TRBJ2-2 | TRBD1 | TRBV5-4 | . | CASSKGAYRGTGELFF | TGTGCCAGCAGTAAGGGTGCGTACAGGGGCACCGGGGAGCTGTTTTTT
TRBJ1-1 | TRBD1 | TRBV25-1 | . | CASSTRDREGWHTEAFF | TGTGCCAGCAGTACTAGGGACAGGGAGGGGTGGCACACTGAAGCTTTCTTT
TRBJ2-1 | TRBD2 | TRBV7-3 | . | CASSSPSTFAGGTYNEQFF | TGTGCCAGCAGCTCCCCCTCAACCTTCGCGGGAGGGACGTACAATGAGCAGTTCTTC
TRBJ1-1 | . | TRBV6-1 | . | CASRGHHFEAFF | TGTGCCAGTAGAGGACACCACTTTGAAGCTTTCTTT
TRBJ2-7 | . | TRBV6-1 | . | CASSEGRGNYEQYF | TGTGCCAGCAGTGAAGGTCGAGGGAACTACGAGCAGTACTTC
TRBJ2-5 | . | TRBV6-6 | . | CASGGAGYIETQYF | TGTGCCAGCGGGGGGGCGGGATACATAGAGACCCAGTACTTC
TRBJ1-2 | . | TRBV11-2 | . | CASSSSDSQRGYTF | TGTGCCAGCAGCTCGTCGGACAGCCAGCGGGGCTACACCTTC
TRBJ2-1 | TRBD2 | TRBV7-8 | . | CASRGRLAGVEQFF | TGTGCCAGCAGAGGAAGACTAGCGGGTGTTGAGCAGTTCTTC
TRBJ2-7 | . | TRBV7-6 | once | CASSFSGTREQYF | TGTGCCAGCAGCTTCTCCGGGACTCGCGAGCAGTACTTC
TRBJ2-6 | . | TRBV9 | . | CASSVGRQVLSSGANVLTF | TGTGCCAGCAGCGTAGGGCGACAGGTTTTAAGCTCTGGGGCCAACGTCCTGACTTTC
TRBJ1-2 | . | TRBV29-1 | . | CSVEVGQSANYGYTF | TGCAGCGTTGAGGTAGGACAGTCAGCTAACTATGGCTACACCTTC
TRBJ2-5 | . | TRBV7-9 | . | CASSLDWGVAGKHQETQYF | TGTGCCAGCAGCTTGGATTGGGGGGTGGCGGGTAAGCATCAAGAGACCCAGTACTTC
TRBJ2-7 | TRBD2 | TRBV25-1 | . | CASSEFSASGYEQYF | TGTGCCAGCAGTGAATTCTCGGCTAGCGGCTACGAGCAGTACTTC
TRBJ1-5 | TRBD1 | TRBV19 | few | CASSGATGAADQPQHF | TGTGCCAGTAGTGGGGCCACAGGGGCGGCGGATCAGCCCCAGCATTTT
TRBJ2-5 | . | TRBV19 | once | CASSPLSGQETQYF | TGTGCCAGTAGTCCTTTGTCAGGCCAAGAGACCCAGTACTTC
TRBJ1-5 | . | TRBV7-9 | once | CASSPGDGDQPQHF | TGTGCCAGCAGCCCCGGGGATGGGGATCAGCCCCAGCATTTT
TRBJ2-7 | . | TRBV5-1 | once | CASSLEKGPWDF | TGCGCCAGCAGCTTGGAAAAGGGCCCATGGGACTTC
TRBJ2-1 | . | TRBV5-4 | once | CASGNSPGPRYNEQFF | TGTGCCAGCGGCAACTCACCGGGACCCCGTTACAATGAGCAGTTCTTC
TRBJ2-1 | . | TRBV4-2 | . | CASSQDLAGGEQFF | TGTGCCAGCAGCCAAGATTTAGCCGGGGGTGAGCAGTTCTTC
TRBJ2-1 | TRBD2 | TRBV9 | . | CASSVVTGGRMDEQFF | TGTGCCAGCAGCGTAGTAACGGGAGGGCGTATGGATGAGCAGTTCTTC
TRBJ2-7 | . | TRBV27 | . | CASSLSWRAGHEQYF | TGTGCCAGCAGTTTATCGTGGAGGGCGGGCCACGAGCAGTACTTC
TRBJ2-5 | TRBD1 | TRBV30 | once | CAWSSVGTGWWETQYF | TGTGCCTGGAGTTCAGTAGGGACAGGGTGGTGGGAGACCCAGTACTTC
TRBJ2-1 | TRBD2 | TRBV11-2 | . | CASSHPGLAGVHEQFF | TGTGCCAGCAGCCACCCGGGACTAGCGGGAGTTCATGAGCAGTTCTTC
TRBJ1-2 | . | TRBV5-5 | . | CASSLEGYGYTF | TGTGCCAGCAGCTTGGAGGGCTATGGCTACACCTTC